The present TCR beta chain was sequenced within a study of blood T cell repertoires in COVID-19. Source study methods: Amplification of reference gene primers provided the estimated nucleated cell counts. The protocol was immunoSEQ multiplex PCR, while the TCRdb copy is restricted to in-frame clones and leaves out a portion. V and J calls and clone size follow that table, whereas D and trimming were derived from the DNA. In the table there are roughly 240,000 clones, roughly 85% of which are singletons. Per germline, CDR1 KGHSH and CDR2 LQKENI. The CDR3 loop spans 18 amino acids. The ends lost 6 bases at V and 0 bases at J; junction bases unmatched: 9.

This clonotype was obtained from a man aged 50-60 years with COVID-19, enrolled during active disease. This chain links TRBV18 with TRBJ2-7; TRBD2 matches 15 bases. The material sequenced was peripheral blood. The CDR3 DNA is TGTGCCAGCTCCCGAGGGACTAGCGGGGGGCCGAACTCCTACGAGCAGTACTTC. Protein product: CASSRGTSGGPNSYEQYF.